This T cell receptor (beta chain) was obtained from a study of blood T cell repertoires in COVID-19. Profiling relied on immunoSEQ multiplex PCR, and the TCRdb table lists in-frame clones only, not all of them. The sample yields about 270,000 clones, 65% to 85% seen once. The CDR3 extends over 13 amino acids. Germline loops: CDR1 WNHNN, CDR2 SYGVQD (reference sequence). V lost 5 bases, J lost 5 bases, and 9 bases lay in between. The Seattle site enrolled patients during active infection and followed them longitudinally. This receptor was obtained from a human donor with COVID-19, enrolled during active disease. The donor label of this sample is uncertain. Sequencing used peripheral blood. This chain joins TRBV10-1 and TRBJ1-4; a possible D gene is TRBD1 (5 bases). CDR3 DNA sequence: TGCGCCAGCAGTCGGGAGGGGAATGAAAAACTGTTTTTT. This translates into CASSREGNEKLFF.